The present T cell receptor beta chain was sequenced within a study of neoadjuvant anti-PD-1 for oral cavity cancer. Study-level background: Around day 43, patients without progression received a fourth nivolumab dose before surgery.

Clones were read by immunoSEQ multiplex PCR, and TCRdb kept only the in-frame ones, dropping some. The data hold over 11,000 clones, with 70% to 80% observed a single time. This clone appeared a few times. Its antigen is undetermined. General study results and limits: With three patients per group, TCR findings need larger cohorts.

Patients had newly diagnosed, untreated stage II-IVA oral cavity squamous cell carcinoma. The CDR3 length is 14 residues. This clonotype originated in a person between 40 and 85 years old with oral cavity squamous cell carcinoma. The chain employs TRBV1 and TRBJ2-3; the table names TRBD2, a call not compared with the DNA. TRBV1 is recorded as a pseudogene. The sequences come from PBMCs, collected before nivolumab (anti-PD-1) treatment. CDR3 bases: TGCACCAGCAGCCCTAGCGGGAGCACAGATACGCAGTATTTT. Translation gives CTSSPSGSTDTQYF.